Listed below are T cell receptor beta chains from one sample, sequenced in a study of CD8 T cells in Susac syndrome. One entry per CDR3 protein, called by TCRdb with MiXCR from the immunoSEQ multiplex PCR reads. Of hundreds of thousands of distinct CDR3 sequences in the sample, around 93% were seen once. Sequenced: CD4+ T cells from PBMCs. These TCRs come from a human donor with multiple sclerosis. Each CDR3 is given with its conserved first and last residue. The D gene is left open where the match is weak. Clone size, where shown, is once, few, many, or a class for clones that have expanded.

.,TRBJ1-1,.,TRBV7-9,CASSEWGAEAFF,TGTGCCAGCAGCGAGTGGGGCGCTGAAGCTTTCTTT
TRBD1,TRBJ2-3,once,TRBV9,CASSGQGSVLTDTQYF,TGTGCCAGCAGCGGACAGGGGAGCGTGTTGACAGATACGCAGTATTTT
TRBD2,TRBJ2-3,.,TRBV9,CASSVAGGLGDTQYF,TGTGCCAGCAGCGTAGCGGGGGGGCTCGGAGATACGCAGTATTTT
.,TRBJ1-4,.,TRBV27,CASGRWGSNEKLFF,TGTGCCAGCGGAAGGTGGGGGTCGAATGAAAAACTGTTTTTT
.,TRBJ1-5,.,TRBV7-2,CASGSSGGGQPQHF,TGTGCCAGCGGGAGTTCAGGCGGGGGTCAGCCCCAGCATTTT
.,TRBJ1-1,.,TRBV30,CARRWAAEAFF,TGTGCCCGTCGATGGGCCGCTGAAGCTTTCTTT
.,TRBJ2-1,.,TRBV29-1,CSVAAAWGSEQFF,TGCAGCGTAGCCGCAGCCTGGGGGAGTGAGCAGTTCTTC
.,TRBJ1-4,.,TRBV20-1,CSADPGLLRGKLFF,TGCAGTGCCGACCCGGGACTTCTTAGGGGAAAACTGTTTTTT
.,TRBJ2-7,.,TRBV20-1,CSASLRVSWEQYF,TGCAGTGCTAGCCTTAGGGTTTCGTGGGAGCAGTACTTC
TRBD1,TRBJ2-3,.,TRBV4-2,CASSHGTTGEGTDTQYF,TGTGCCAGCAGCCACGGGACGACAGGGGAGGGCACAGATACGCAGTATTTT
TRBD1,TRBJ1-2,.,TRBV6-5,CASSQAGTGGGYTF,TGTGCCAGCAGTCAAGCCGGGACAGGGGGTGGCTACACCTTC
.,TRBJ2-2,.,TRBV30,CAWKNSANTGELFF,TGTGCCTGGAAAAATAGCGCGAACACCGGGGAGCTGTTTTTT
.,TRBJ1-2,.,TRBV29-1,CSVGQEVNYGYTF,TGCAGCGTTGGACAGGAGGTAAACTATGGCTACACCTTC
.,TRBJ1-2,few,TRBV4-2,CASSRGTDYGYTF,TGTGCCAGCAGCCGTGGGACGGACTATGGCTACACCTTC
.,TRBJ2-1,.,TRBV4-2,CASSQEPDGSSYNEQFF,TGTGCCAGCAGCCAAGAACCGGACGGGAGCTCCTACAATGAGCAGTTCTTC
.,TRBJ1-5,.,TRBV20-1,CSARVGAGQPQHF,TGCAGTGCTAGAGTGGGGGCTGGTCAGCCCCAGCATTTT
.,TRBJ2-2,.,TRBV2,CAGGRDTGELFF,TGTGCCGGAGGTAGAGACACCGGGGAGCTGTTTTTT
.,TRBJ2-1,.,TRBV5-1,CASSSQPGSNEQFF,TGCGCCAGCAGCTCCCAGCCAGGGAGCAATGAGCAGTTCTTC
TRBD1,TRBJ1-2,.,TRBV2,CASSEQGGKYGYTF,TGTGCCAGCAGTGAGCAGGGGGGGAAGTATGGCTACACCTTC
.,TRBJ2-3,.,TRBV19,CASSPMGATDTQYF,TGTGCCAGTAGCCCGATGGGAGCCACAGATACGCAGTATTTT
.,TRBJ2-7,few,TRBV4-1,CASSRLLMEHVYEQYF,TGCGCCAGCAGCCGCCTACTTATGGAGCATGTGTACGAGCAGTACTTC
TRBD1,TRBJ2-1,.,TRBV20-1,CSASQRGLNEQFF,TGCAGTGCCAGCCAGAGGGGGCTCAATGAGCAGTTCTTC
TRBD1,TRBJ2-4,.,TRBV2,CASRPLDRVAKNIQYF,TGTGCCAGCAGACCTCTGGACAGGGTTGCCAAAAACATTCAGTACTTC
.,TRBJ1-5,.,TRBV27,CASSFSLRGGNQPQHF,TGTGCCAGCAGTTTCTCCCTGCGGGGCGGCAATCAGCCCCAGCATTTT
.,TRBJ2-5,.,TRBV11-3,CASSLDRRETQYF,TGTGCCAGCAGCTTAGATCGTAGGGAGACCCAGTACTTC
.,TRBJ2-5,.,TRBV3-1,CASSQDFSNQETQYF,TGTGCCAGCAGCCAAGATTTCTCTAACCAAGAGACCCAGTACTTC
.,TRBJ2-7,.,TRBV29-1,CSVGQQMSSYEQYF,TGCAGCGTCGGACAGCAGATGAGCTCCTACGAGCAGTACTTC
.,TRBJ2-1,.,TRBV7-3,CASSPGREQFF,TGTGCCAGCAGCCCCGGACGTGAGCAGTTCTTC
TRBD2,TRBJ2-3,.,TRBV4-2,CASSILAGESTDTQYF,TGTGCCAGCAGCATCCTAGCGGGGGAGAGCACAGATACGCAGTATTTT
.,TRBJ1-3,.,TRBV30,CAWGGWPSGNTIYF,TGTGCCTGGGGTGGATGGCCCTCTGGAAACACCATATATTTT
.,TRBJ1-2,.,TRBV20-1,CSAREGGGYTF,TGCAGTGCTAGAGAGGGGGGAGGCTACACCTTC
.,TRBJ2-3,few,TRBV7-2,CASSLARGTDTQYF,TGTGCCAGCAGCTTAGCCCGTGGCACAGATACGCAGTATTTT
.,TRBJ1-2,.,TRBV23-1,CASSQSRGIGDGYTF,TGCGCCAGCAGTCAATCAAGGGGAATTGGTGATGGCTACACCTTC